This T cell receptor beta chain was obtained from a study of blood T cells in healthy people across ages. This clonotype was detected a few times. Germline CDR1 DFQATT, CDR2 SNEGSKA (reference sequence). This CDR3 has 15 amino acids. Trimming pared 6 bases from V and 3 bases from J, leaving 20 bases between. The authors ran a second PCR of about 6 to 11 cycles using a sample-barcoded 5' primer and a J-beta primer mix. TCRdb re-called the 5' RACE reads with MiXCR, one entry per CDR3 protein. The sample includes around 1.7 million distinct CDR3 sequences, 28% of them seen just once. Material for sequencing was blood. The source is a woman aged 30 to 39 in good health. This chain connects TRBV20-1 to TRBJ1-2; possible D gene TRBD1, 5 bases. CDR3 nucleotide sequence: TGCAGTGCAACGCATCAGGGCGGCCCTGACTATGGCTACACCTTC. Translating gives CSATHQGGPDYGYTF.